This is a list of T cell receptor beta chains from one sample in a study of blood T cell repertoires in COVID-19. Using immunoSEQ multiplex PCR, the repertoire was profiled, and TCRdb retains in-frame clones only, with some absent. The sample gives about 89,000 clones, more than 80% of which show up once; 19% is in the top ten. The sequencing sample was made of peripheral blood. All receptors come from a woman older than 75 with acute or convalescent COVID-19. The CDR3 runs from the conserved cysteine through the conserved F or W. A D gene is named only where the DNA matches it firmly. Rows may omit the clone size; those that give it use once, few, many or a size class.

D gene	V gene	J gene	clone size	CDR3 DNA	CDR3 protein
TRBD2	TRBV7-9	TRBJ2-7	.	TGTGCCAGCAGCACGGCTCTAGCGGGACTGAACTACGAGCAGTACTTC	CASSTALAGLNYEQYF
TRBD2	TRBV28	TRBJ2-7	.	TGTGCCAGCAGTTTGATGAGCGGGAGGGCCGGATTCTACGAGCAGTACTTC	CASSLMSGRAGFYEQYF
.	TRBV28	TRBJ1-1	.	TGTGCCAGCAGTTCCCACATGAACACTGAAGCTTTCTTT	CASSSHMNTEAFF
.	TRBV2	TRBJ1-1	.	TGTGCCAGCAGTGGGAGCGGGTGGTACACTGAAGCTTTCTTT	CASSGSGWYTEAFF
.	TRBV5-1	TRBJ2-5	.	TGCGCCAGCAGCGAAGCCTCGCCCGCCACGGAGACCCAGTACTTC	CASSEASPATETQYF
.	TRBV27	TRBJ2-5	once	TGTGCCAGCAGTTTAATTGGGGGCAGCTACCGCCAAGAGACCCAGTACTTC	CASSLIGGSYRQETQYF
TRBD1	TRBV2	TRBJ1-5	.	TGTGCCAGCAGCGCCGACAGGGGAAGGAATCAGCCCCAGCATTTT	CASSADRGRNQPQHF
TRBD1	TRBV2	TRBJ1-1	.	TGTGCCAGCATCCCGGACAGGGGCAACACTGAAGCTTTCTTT	CASIPDRGNTEAFF
.	TRBV27	TRBJ1-6	.	TGTGCCAGCGGCCCGCGGGCATACTCCTATAATTCACCCCTCCACTTT	CASGPRAYSYNSPLHF
TRBD1	TRBV5-1	TRBJ2-2	.	TGCGCCAGCAGCGGAGGGACAGGAGACACCGGGGAGCTGTTTTTT	CASSGGTGDTGELFF
.	TRBV7-2	TRBJ2-7	.	TGTGCCAGCAGCTTAGACTTCAACTACGAGCAGTACTTC	CASSLDFNYEQYF
TRBD1	TRBV5-1	TRBJ1-1	.	TGCGCCAGCAGCTCGGGACAGGGTAAGACTGAAGCTTTCTTT	CASSSGQGKTEAFF
TRBD1	TRBV6-5	TRBJ1-4	.	TGTGCCAGCAGTTACGGTCAGGGGGGCGAAAAACTGTTTTTT	CASSYGQGGEKLFF
.	TRBV11-1	TRBJ2-1	.	TGTGCCAGCAGCTACGAGCGGGCTGAGCAGTTCTTC	CASSYERAEQFF
TRBD2	TRBV5-4	TRBJ2-3	.	TGTGCCAGCAGCACCCGGACTAGCGGAATCACAGATACGCAGTATTTT	CASSTRTSGITDTQYF
.	TRBV12-3/TRBV12-4	TRBJ2-1	few	TGTGCCAGCAGTCCCCAAATGCGCAATGAGCAGTTCTTC	CASSPQMRNEQFF
.	TRBV7-2	TRBJ2-2	.	TGTGCCAGCAGCTTACAGCGGAACACCGGGGAGCTGTTTTTT	CASSLQRNTGELFF
.	TRBV9	TRBJ2-5	.	TGTGCCAGCAGCGTAGGGGGAGGTCAGGAGACCCAGTACTTC	CASSVGGGQETQYF
TRBD1	TRBV16	TRBJ2-5	few	TGTGCCAGCAGCCCGGGACAGGGGTTTCGGGAGACCCAGTACTTC	CASSPGQGFRETQYF
TRBD2	TRBV6-5	TRBJ2-2	.	TGTGCCAGCAGTAGTGGACTAGCGTACACCGGGGAGCTGTTTTTT	CASSSGLAYTGELFF
.	TRBV24-1	TRBJ2-1	.	TGTGCCACCAGTGATCTAGGCAATGAGCAGTTCTTC	CATSDLGNEQFF
TRBD2	TRBV6-5	TRBJ2-3	.	TGTGCCAGCAGTTACAGCGGGGTCCACACAGATACGCAGTATTTT	CASSYSGVHTDTQYF
TRBD2	TRBV7-2	TRBJ2-7	few	TGTGCCAGCAGCTTAATCGGGACTAGTTCCTACGAGCAGTACTTC	CASSLIGTSSYEQYF
.	TRBV30	TRBJ2-7	.	TGTGCCTGGAGTGTGACTTTTATCGAGCAGTACTTC	CAWSVTFIEQYF
TRBD1	TRBV30	TRBJ1-2	once	TGTGCCTGGAGTGTAAACAGGGGAGCTGGCTACACCTTC	CAWSVNRGAGYTF
.	TRBV29-1	TRBJ1-2	few	TGCAGCGTGCGGACAAGCTACTATGGCTACACCTTC	CSVRTSYYGYTF
TRBD1	TRBV23-1	TRBJ2-3	.	TGCGCCAGCATAGCCGAACGAATTCGGACAGGTGGAGATACGCAGTATTTT	CASIAERIRTGGDTQYF
TRBD1	TRBV18	TRBJ1-1	.	TGTGCCAGCTCACTCTTCCGGGACAGAGTGAACACTGAAGCTTTCTTT	CASSLFRDRVNTEAFF
.	TRBV7-9	TRBJ1-2	.	TGTGCCAGCAGCCCCAATGTGTTCTATGGCTACACCTTC	CASSPNVFYGYTF
.	TRBV18	TRBJ2-5	.	TGTGCCAGCTCACCAATCAACGGGTACCAAGAGACCCAGTACTTC	CASSPINGYQETQYF
.	TRBV5-1	TRBJ1-1	.	TGCGCCAGCAGCTCCGACAGCCCGAACACTGAAGCTTTCTTT	CASSSDSPNTEAFF
TRBD2	TRBV30	TRBJ2-1	few	TGTGCCTGGGGACCCAGGGGACTAGCGTCCTACAATGAGCAGTTCTTC	CAWGPRGLASYNEQFF
.	TRBV14	TRBJ2-5	once	TGTGCCAGCAGCCCAGGGCAAGAGACCCAGTACTTC	CASSPGQETQYF
TRBD2	TRBV6-5	TRBJ2-1	.	TGTGCCAGCAGTTTAACCGGAACTAGCGGGGGGCATGAGCAGTTCTTC	CASSLTGTSGGHEQFF
.	TRBV5-1	TRBJ1-4	.	TGCGCCAGCAGCTTGGCTGGCGGCAGCCTTAATGAAAAACTGTTTTTT	CASSLAGGSLNEKLFF
TRBD1	TRBV18	TRBJ2-1	.	TGTGCCAGCTCAACCGGGACAGGAATTTACAATGAGCAGTTCTTC	CASSTGTGIYNEQFF
TRBD1	TRBV7-3	TRBJ2-1	once	TGTGCCAGCAGCTTAATTCGACAGGGGCGGAATGAGCAGTTCTTC	CASSLIRQGRNEQFF
TRBD1	TRBV7-9	TRBJ2-3	once	TGTGCCAGCAGCCATCTCACGACAGGGGGCAGGTCAGATACGCAGTATTTT	CASSHLTTGGRSDTQYF
TRBD2	TRBV5-6	TRBJ2-3	.	TGTGCCAGCAGCTTGGTGGCTAGCGGGAGCCCAGATACGCAGTATTTT	CASSLVASGSPDTQYF
.	TRBV24-1	TRBJ2-7	.	TGTGCCACGAGCAGACAGGCTTATTCCTACGAGCAGTACTTC	CATSRQAYSYEQYF
TRBD1	TRBV7-9	TRBJ2-7	.	TGTGCCAGCAGCTCATTTAAACAGGGGGTCCACGAGCAGTACTTC	CASSSFKQGVHEQYF
TRBD1	TRBV27	TRBJ1-1	.	TGTGCCAGCAGTAGGGGACAGGCGGTCACTGAAGCTTTCTTT	CASSRGQAVTEAFF
TRBD2	TRBV7-7	TRBJ2-7	.	TGTGCCAGCAGCCTAAGCGGGGGGGCTTCCTACGAGCAGTACTTC	CASSLSGGASYEQYF
TRBD2	TRBV18	TRBJ2-1	.	TGTGCCAGCTCACCAGCGCGGGGGGGCTACAATGAGCAGTTCTTC	CASSPARGGYNEQFF
.	TRBV6-5	TRBJ1-5	.	TGTGCCAGCAGTTACGGCAGGGGTAGGGGTCAGCCCCAGCATTTT	CASSYGRGRGQPQHF
TRBD2	TRBV18	TRBJ2-5	.	TGTGCCAGCTCACGGACTAGCGGGGGTGAGGAGACCCAGTACTTC	CASSRTSGGEETQYF
.	TRBV4-1	TRBJ2-5	many	TGCGCCAGCAGCAGATTCCCAGGGGAGACCCAGTACTTC	CASSRFPGETQYF
.	TRBV5-1	TRBJ2-5	.	TGCGCCAGCAGCTTGGGCCGCGCGGGCCCTCAGTACCAAGAGACCCAGTACTTC	CASSLGRAGPQYQETQYF
.	TRBV6-5	TRBJ1-1	.	TGTGCCAGCACCTTGGGGGGGAACACTGAAGCTTTCTTT	CASTLGGNTEAFF
.	TRBV5-4	TRBJ2-3	.	TGTGCCAGCAGCGTAACTAGTGGAGCGCCAGATACGCAGTATTTT	CASSVTSGAPDTQYF
.	TRBV23-1	TRBJ2-1	once	TGCGCCAGCAGTCAATCTGGGGGGAGACGGTCCTACAATGAGCAGTTCTTC	CASSQSGGRRSYNEQFF